Below are 4 T cell receptor beta chains sequenced from a single sample in a study of blood T cell repertoires in COVID-19. Libraries were prepared by immunoSEQ multiplex PCR; TCRdb keeps only in-frame clonotypes and omits some of them. The sample has 150,000 to 200,000 clones; roughly four fifths are singletons. Sequencing input: peripheral blood. These receptor sequences come from an elderly woman with acute or convalescent COVID-19.

This chain joins TRBV15 and TRBJ1-5, with D perhaps matching TRBD1 (6 bases). There are 17 residues in the CDR3. Germline V CDR1 and CDR2: LNHNV, YYDKDF (reference sequence). V was cut by 0 bases and J by 10 bases, with 22 bases left in between. In DNA, the CDR3 is TGTGCCACCAGCAGAGATGCCCAGGGGAGTCTTCGAGAACCCCAGCATTTT. Translating gives CATSRDAQGSLREPQHF.

The rearrangement links TRBV6-2 or TRBV6-3 to TRBJ1-5, with a weak D call TRBD1 (6 bases). V was pared by 5 bases and J by 9 bases, with 20 bases between. Per the germline V gene, CDR1 is MNHEY and CDR2 is SVGEGT. The CDR3 is made up of 15 amino acids. CDR3 loop: CASSPTKTGFWPQHF. The CDR3 coding sequence is TGTGCCAGCAGTCCAACAAAGACAGGATTCTGGCCCCAGCATTTT.

The J gene is TRBJ2-1, the V gene TRBV29-1; D not certain. Trimming pared 2 bases from V and 8 bases from J, leaving 13 bases between. The germline CDR1 and CDR2 sequences are SQVTM and ANQGSEA. The CDR3 contains 13 residues. CDR3 DNA: TGCAGCGTTGAATCAAGCCCGGTCGATGAGCAGTTCTTC. Protein product: CSVESSPVDEQFF.

The chain uses TRBV3-1 (or the pseudogene TRBV3-2) and TRBJ2-3; 8 nucleotides line up with TRBD1. The V gene end was trimmed by 4 bases and the J gene end by 1 base; junction bases not matched to a gene: 4. CDR3 size: 15 residues. The germline gives CDR1 LGHDT, CDR2 YNNKEL (reference sequence). The CDR3 nucleotides read TGTGCCAGCAGCCCTCCGGGACAGGGCACAGATACGCAGTATTTT. It translates to CASSPPGQGTDTQYF.